One sample yielded the 9 T cell receptor beta chains listed below, sequenced in a study of cytomegalovirus exposure and HLA in healthy donors. With 60 Vbeta and 13 Jbeta primers, the PCR was carried out. Data came from immunoSEQ multiplex PCR; TCRdb stores just in-frame clones and leaves some out. The data show approximately 190,000 clones, 81% seen once. Specimen: PBMCs. Receptor source: a man in his forties or fifties in good health and CMV-seropositive.

The V gene is TRBV5-1, the J gene TRBJ2-1, with D possibly TRBD1 on 5 matching bases. Trimming pared 4 bases from V and 0 bases from J, leaving 11 bases between. Germline V CDR1 and CDR2: SGHRS, YFSETQ. This CDR3 has 15 amino acids. CDR3 DNA: TGCGCCAGCAGCCAGGGTGGAAGCTCCTACAATGAGCAGTTCTTC. It specifies CASSQGGSSYNEQFF.

The gene calls are TRBV30 and TRBJ1-5; D is undetermined. This CDR3 is built from 13 residues. CDR1 is GTSNPN and CDR2 is SVGIG in the germline V gene (reference sequence). With 0 bases removed from V and 0 bases from J, the gap between germline ends came to 3 bases. The CDR3 sequence is CAWSVYSNQPQHF. The CDR3 DNA is TGTGCCTGGAGTGTATATAGCAATCAGCCCCAGCATTTT.

The V gene is TRBV18, the J gene TRBJ2-7; TRBD1 matches 7 bases. The CDR3 consists of 14 residues. Germline lookup yields CDR1 KGHSH and CDR2 LQKENI. Trimming at V came to 2 bases and at J to 3 bases, leaving 4 bases not matched to a gene. The CDR3: CASSPLGQSYEQYF. In nucleotides, the CDR3 is TGTGCCAGCTCACCATTGGGACAGAGCTACGAGCAGTACTTC.

The rearrangement uses TRBV4-1 and TRBJ2-7, with a tentative D call TRBD2 (5 bases). The length of the CDR3 is 15 residues. The V gene lost 5 bases and the J gene lost 4 bases, with 18 bases spanning the gap. The germline V gene has CDR1 MGHRA and CDR2 YSYEKL. The CDR3 DNA reads TGCGCCAGCAGCGTGACGACCGACTCGGGATACGAGCAGTACTTC. It encodes CASSVTTDSGYEQYF.

The chain links TRBV4-2 to TRBJ2-1, with D possibly TRBD2 on 6 matching bases. In germline, CDR1 is LGHNA, CDR2 YNFKEQ. The CDR3 sequence is 15 residues long. The germline V and J ends were trimmed by 1 base and 9 bases, with 16 bases remaining between them. The CDR3, as DNA: TGTGCCAGCAGCCAAGGGGTGGCTAGCGTGAGTGAGCAGTTCTTC. Translated, it gives CASSQGVASVSEQFF.

This clone occurred once. V gene TRBV4-2 combines with J gene TRBJ1-1, with D possibly being TRBD1 (6 bases). Germline-derived CDR1 and CDR2 are LGHNA and YNFKEQ. This CDR3 is 18 amino acids long. Trimming pared 4 bases from V and 2 bases from J, leaving 23 bases between. CDR3 protein: CASSREGQSSWGNTEAFF. The DNA for the CDR3 is TGTGCCAGCAGCCGAGAAGGACAGTCGTCCTGGGGTAACACTGAAGCTTTCTTT.

This chain links TRBV9 with TRBJ2-2; D is uncertain. This CDR3 comprises 14 residues. Trimming left V 0 bases short and J 6 bases short, with 9 bases between. Germline V gives CDR1 SGDLS, CDR2 YYNGEE. CDR3 in DNA: TGTGCCAGCAGCGTAGGCGGCGGTGCCGGGGAGCTGTTTTTT. Residues: CASSVGGGAGELFF. Filled out from reference TRBV9 and TRBJ2-2, the complete variable domain reads DSGVTQTPKHLITATGQRVTLRCSPRSGDLSVYWYQQSLDQGLQFLIQYYNGEERAKGNILERFSAQQFPDLHSELNLSSLELGDSALYFCASSVGGGAGELFFGEGSRLTVL.

The chain uses TRBV2 and TRBJ2-1, with D perhaps matching TRBD1 (5 bases). Germline assignment: CDR1 SNHLY and CDR2 FYNNEI. The CDR3 spans 13 residues. With 6 bases removed from V and 8 bases from J, the gap between germline ends came to 14 bases. The CDR3 coding sequence is TGTGCCAGCAGGCGATTAGGGGTGCATGAGCAGTTCTTC. Amino acid sequence: CASRRLGVHEQFF.

This clone was observed a few times. The chain has TRBV25-1 and TRBJ2-7; maybe TRBD2 (5 bases). The germline gives CDR1 MGHDK, CDR2 SYGVNS. The CDR3 is 12 amino acids. The V and J ends lost 0 bases and 7 bases respectively, with 7 bases between them. The CDR3 loop is CASSEYGSEQYF. The CDR3 nucleotides read TGTGCCAGCAGTGAATATGGGAGTGAGCAGTACTTC.